The 23 T cell receptor beta chains in this list originate from one sample, sequenced in a study of blood T cell repertoires in COVID-19. Clones were read by immunoSEQ multiplex PCR, and TCRdb kept only the in-frame ones, dropping some. The table includes a few hundred thousand clones, roughly four fifths detected once. The sample comprised PBMCs or T cells enriched from blood (not recorded which). Receptors originate from a man under 40 with acute COVID-19.

The rearrangement links TRBV7-8 to TRBJ2-1; 9 bases map to TRBD2. J gave up 5 bases and V 5 bases, and 10 bases lay outside the gene matches. Germline V CDR1 and CDR2: SGHVS, FQNEAQ. The CDR3 is 16 amino acids. CDR3: CASSPRRTSVDNEQFF. The CDR3 DNA reads TGTGCCAGCAGCCCGCGAAGGACTAGCGTCGACAATGAGCAGTTCTTC.

This clone was picked up one time. The V and J genes are TRBV15 and TRBJ1-5; D is perhaps TRBD1 (5 bases). This CDR3 spans 14 amino acids. V was trimmed by 1 base and J by 4 bases, leaving 8 bases between them. CDR1 and CDR2 (germline): LNHNV, YYDKDF (reference sequence). The CDR3 DNA sequence: TGTGCCACCAGCAGAGGGGGGGGGAATCAGCCCCAGCATTTT. Protein: CATSRGGGNQPQHF. Full variable domain (rest looked up from reference TRBV15 and TRBJ1-5): DAMVIQNPRYQVTQFGKPVTLSCSQTLNHNVMYWYQQKSSQAPKLLFHYYDKDFNNEADTPDNFQSRRPNTSFCFLDIRSPGLGDTAMYLCATSRGGGNQPQHFGDGTRLSIL.

The rearrangement links TRBV6-5 to TRBJ1-1; D unclear. From germline, CDR1 is MNHEY and CDR2 SVGAGI. The germline V and J ends were trimmed by 7 bases and 5 bases, with 8 bases remaining between them. This CDR3 is built from 11 residues. This CDR3 reads CASTSRTEAFF. The DNA for the CDR3 is TGTGCCAGCACTTCGCGGACTGAAGCTTTCTTT.

The chain links TRBV7-2 to TRBJ2-2; D not resolved. The CDR3 loop spans 16 amino acids. Germline CDR1 and CDR2: SGHTA and FQGNSA. Trimming took off 3 bases at V and 2 bases at J, with 13 bases between the two ends. The CDR3 DNA follows: TGTGCCAGCAGCTTGGTACTCCCTCCTAACACCGGGGAGCTGTTTTTT. It is translated as CASSLVLPPNTGELFF.

V usage is TRBV6-4 and J usage is TRBJ2-1; TRBD2 might be the D (6 bases). V was cut by 4 bases and J by 8 bases, with 18 bases left in between. The germline V gene has CDR1 MRHNA and CDR2 SNTAGT. This CDR3 is 15 amino acids long. CDR3: CASSVLLGSSYEQFF. The CDR3 coding sequence is TGTGCCAGCAGTGTCCTGCTCGGGAGTTCCTATGAGCAGTTCTTC.

This clone was seen once. The genes are TRBV7-2 and TRBJ2-5; 7 bases fit TRBD2. Trimming cost V 1 base and J 5 bases; bases outside gene matches: 4. Germline-derived CDR1 and CDR2 are SGHTA and FQGNSA. There are 14 residues in the CDR3. The CDR3 here is CASSLVLAVETQYF. CDR3 coding DNA: TGTGCCAGCAGCTTAGTTCTAGCGGTGGAGACCCAGTACTTC.

This rearrangement joins TRBV6-5 to TRBJ1-2, with a possible D match to TRBD1 (6 bases). Trimming pared 6 bases from V and 2 bases from J, leaving 13 bases between. The CDR3 extends over 14 amino acids. Germline V gives CDR1 MNHEY, CDR2 SVGAGI. This CDR3 reads CASRDRGANYGYTF. Written as DNA, the CDR3 is TGTGCCAGCAGGGACAGAGGGGCAAACTATGGCTACACCTTC.

The chain couples TRBV7-9 to TRBJ1-2; TRBD1 matches at 10 bases. V trimming: 6 bases; J trimming: 12 bases; junction bases outside the gene matches: 16. The CDR3 has 15 amino acids. Germline V lookup: CDR1 SEHNR, CDR2 FQNEAQ (reference sequence). For the CDR3, the DNA is TGTGCCAGCAGGGCTACCGGGACAGGGGACAGATACCACACCTTC. Translation: CASRATGTGDRYHTF. The complete variable domain, with remaining parts taken from reference TRBV7-9 and TRBJ1-2, reads DTGVSQNPRHKITKRGQNVTFRCDPISEHNRLYWYRQTLGQGPEFLTYFQNEAQLEKSRLLSDRFSAERPKGSFSTLEIQRTEQGDSAMYLCASRATGTGDRYHTFGSGTRLTVV.

The CDR3 spells CASSHLGGAGGELFF. Here the CDR3 DNA reads TGTGCCAGCAGCCATCTTGGGGGCGCGGGCGGGGAGCTGTTTTTT. The rearrangement joins TRBV9 to TRBJ2-2; D is perhaps TRBD1 (6 bases). The CDR3 is 15 residues long. CDR1 is SGDLS, CDR2 YYNGEE, per germline. The germline V and J ends were trimmed by 4 bases and 7 bases, with 17 bases remaining between them.

V is TRBV28 and J is TRBJ2-3; 7 nucleotides agree with TRBD2. This CDR3 spans 15 amino acids. J was trimmed by 2 bases and V by 7 bases; bases with no gene match: 9. In germline, CDR1 is MDHEN, CDR2 SYDVKM. The CDR3 here is CASTPSGALTDTQYF. CDR3 nucleotides: TGTGCCAGCACTCCAAGCGGGGCCCTCACAGATACGCAGTATTTT. Together with reference TRBV28 and TRBJ2-3, the CDR3 gives the full variable domain: DVKVTQSSRYLVKRTGEKVFLECVQDMDHENMFWYRQDPGLGLRLIYFSYDVKMKEKGDIPEGYSVSREKKERFSLILESASTNQTSMYLCASTPSGALTDTQYFGPGTRLTVL.

The CDR3 coding sequence is TGTGCCAGCGGACACAGGGGGAATAACTATGGCTACACCTTC. Translating it yields CASGHRGNNYGYTF. V usage is TRBV7-2 and J usage is TRBJ1-2, with 8 bases identical to TRBD1. The V segment lost 8 bases and the J segment 1 base; nucleotides outside the gene matches: 6. Germline CDR1 SGHTA, CDR2 FQGNSA. The length of the CDR3 is 14 residues.

This clone was recorded only once. The rearrangement links TRBV5-1 to TRBJ1-6, with TRBD1 as a possible D gene (6 bases). Deletions cut 4 bases from V and 2 bases from J, with 13 bases between. Germline assignment: CDR1 SGHRS and CDR2 YFSETQ. The CDR3 contains 16 residues. The CDR3 DNA follows: TGCGCCAGCAGCGCAGGGGACGCCACCTATAATTCACCCCTCCACTTT. Amino acids: CASSAGDATYNSPLHF. Full variable domain (rest looked up from reference TRBV5-1 and TRBJ1-6): KAGVTQTPRYLIKTRGQQVTLSCSPISGHRSVSWYQQTPGQGLQFLFEYFSETQRNKGNFPGRFSGRQFSNSRSEMNVSTLELGDSALYLCASSAGDATYNSPLHFGNGTRLTVT.

J is TRBJ1-2 and V is TRBV7-2, with no clear D. This CDR3 comprises 15 residues. Between the trimmed V and J ends, which lost 1 base and 2 bases, there was a span of 11 bases. The germline V gene encodes CDR1 SGHTA and CDR2 FQGNSA. Here the CDR3 reads CASSLGRGLNYGYTF. DNA of the CDR3: TGTGCCAGCAGCTTAGGGCGGGGATTGAACTATGGCTACACCTTC.

The gene calls are TRBV24-1 and TRBJ2-2, with 10 bases aligning to TRBD2. CDR1 and CDR2 (germline): KGHDR, SFDVKD. This CDR3 contains 16 residues. V was clipped by 4 bases and J by 6 bases; unmatched bases: 7. The CDR3 region is CATSDPGLARAGELFF. The CDR3 bases are TGTGCCACCAGTGACCCGGGACTAGCGCGTGCCGGGGAGCTGTTTTTT.

The genes are TRBV19 and TRBJ2-1, with D possibly being TRBD2 (5 bases). CDR3 length equals 16 residues. V was pared by 0 bases and J by 1 base, with 10 bases between. Germline V CDR1 and CDR2: LNHDA, SQIVND (reference sequence). Here the CDR3 reads CASSIELARSYNEQFF. The CDR3 bases are TGTGCCAGTAGTATAGAGTTAGCGAGGTCCTACAATGAGCAGTTCTTC.

CDR3 in amino acids: CASSTPTESPYNEQFF. The CDR3 coding sequence is TGCGCCAGCAGCACCCCGACAGAATCTCCCTACAATGAGCAGTTCTTC. J is TRBJ2-1 and V is TRBV4-1, with D perhaps TRBD1 (5 bases). The V end was cut by 5 bases, the J end by 2 bases, with 16 bases between. CDR1 and CDR2 from the germline V gene are MGHRA and YSYEKL. The CDR3 covers 16 residues.

The chain joins TRBV6-1 to TRBJ1-2, with D maybe TRBD1 (6 bases). CDR1 and CDR2 from the germline V gene are MNHNS and SASEGT. The CDR3 covers 14 residues. Trimming took 2 bases from V and 1 from J, leaving 8 bases between them. CDR3: CASSETGFNYGYTF. Written as DNA, the CDR3 is TGTGCCAGCAGTGAAACAGGGTTTAACTATGGCTACACCTTC.

This chain uses TRBV2 with TRBJ1-5, with TRBD1 identical over 10 bases. In germline, CDR1 is SNHLY, CDR2 FYNNEI. The CDR3 sequence is 16 residues long. After removal of 8 bases from V and 8 bases from J, the junction contained 15 bases not matched to a gene. This CDR3 is CASGASRDRGGEPQHF. CDR3 DNA: TGTGCCAGCGGGGCGTCCCGGGACAGGGGTGGTGAGCCCCAGCATTTT.

The rearrangement joins TRBV5-4 to TRBJ1-2; TRBD1 is a possible D gene (6 bases). CDR1 SGHNT and CDR2 YYREEE come from the germline V gene (reference sequence). CDR3 length: 14 residues. Trimming stripped 4 bases from V and 1 base from J, with 11 bases between. The DNA for the CDR3 is TGTGCCAGCAGCGAAGGGGGGGGTAACTATGGCTACACCTTC. Translating it yields CASSEGGGNYGYTF.

The V and J genes are TRBV11-3 and TRBJ1-2; weak D call: TRBD1 (5 bases). This CDR3 contains 14 residues. V shed 1 base and J shed 4 bases, with 10 bases lying between them. Germline V gives CDR1 SGHNT, CDR2 YENEEA. The chain's CDR3 is CASSLGSGFYGYTF. Written as DNA, the CDR3 is TGTGCCAGCAGCTTAGGGTCAGGGTTCTATGGCTACACCTTC.

The gene calls are TRBV28 and TRBJ1-1; D gene unclear. The CDR3 loop spans 13 amino acids. V lost 7 bases and J lost 6, with 15 bases in between. The germline V gene has CDR1 MDHEN and CDR2 SYDVKM. The CDR3 coding sequence is TGTGCCAGCACCCTAAGATCTCGCTCTGAAGCTTTCTTT. Its protein is CASTLRSRSEAFF.

This sequence joins TRBV6-6 and TRBJ1-5; D is possibly TRBD1 (5 bases). CDR3 length: 15 amino acids. Germline V gene data show CDR1 as MNHNY and CDR2 as SVGAGI (reference sequence). The ends were cut back, 5 bases at V and 6 bases at J, with 17 bases in the middle. The CDR3 coding sequence is TGTGCCAGCAGTAGAGCGCGGGGCGTAAGTCAGCCCCAGCATTTT. Encoded protein: CASSRARGVSQPQHF.

DNA of the CDR3: TGTGCCAGCAGTTTTCGGGGGGCGGTCGAGACCCAGTACTTC. Translating gives CASSFRGAVETQYF. The chain uses TRBV27 and TRBJ2-5; D may be TRBD2 (7 bases). This CDR3 contains 14 residues. Between the trimmed V and J ends, which lost 3 bases and 5 bases, there was a span of 13 bases. Germline V lookup: CDR1 MNHEY, CDR2 SMNVEV (reference sequence).